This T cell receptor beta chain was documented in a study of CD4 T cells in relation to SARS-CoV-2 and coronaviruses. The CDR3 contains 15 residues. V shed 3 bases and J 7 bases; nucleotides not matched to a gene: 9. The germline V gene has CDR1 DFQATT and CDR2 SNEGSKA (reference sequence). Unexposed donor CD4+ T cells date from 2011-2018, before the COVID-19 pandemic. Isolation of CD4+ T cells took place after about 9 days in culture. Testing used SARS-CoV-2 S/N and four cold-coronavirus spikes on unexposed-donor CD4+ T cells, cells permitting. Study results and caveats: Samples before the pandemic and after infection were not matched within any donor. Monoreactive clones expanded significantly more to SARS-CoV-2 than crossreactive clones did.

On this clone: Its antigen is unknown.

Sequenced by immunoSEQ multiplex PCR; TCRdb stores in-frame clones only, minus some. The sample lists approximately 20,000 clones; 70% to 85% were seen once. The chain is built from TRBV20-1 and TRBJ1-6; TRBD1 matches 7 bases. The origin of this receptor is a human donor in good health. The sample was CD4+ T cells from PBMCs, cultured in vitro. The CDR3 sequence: CSASFSRGGNSPLHF. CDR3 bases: TGCAGTGCTAGTTTCAGCAGGGGGGGCAATTCACCCCTCCACTTT.